What follows are 15 T cell receptor beta chains derived from one specimen sequenced in a study of T cells expressing NK-cell markers. TCRdb re-called the 5' RACE reads, yielding one record per CDR3 amino acid sequence without DNA. The listing contains approximately 150,000 distinct CDR3 sequences. Sequences were obtained from blood T cells: a sorted CD56 or NKG2C T cell subset, CD4+ or CD8+ T cells, or bulk PBMC T cells (not recorded which). Receptors originate from a woman between 18 and 69 years old in good health.

The chain uses TRBV11-2 and TRBJ2-2; the D gene TCRdb calls, TRBD1, cannot be checked with no DNA. There are 16 residues in the CDR3. Germline CDR1 is SGHAT and CDR2 is FQNNGV. CDR3 amino acids: CASSWGSGTNTGELFF.

This chain uses TRBV18 with TRBJ1-5; the TCRdb D gene call, TRBD1, has no DNA to confirm it. The CDR3 length is 14 residues. Germline V gene sequence: CDR1 KGHSH, CDR2 LQKENI. The CDR3 reads CASSRGPGNQPQHF.

The chain couples TRBV28 to TRBJ2-7; the TCRdb call, TRBD2, lacks DNA for checking. This CDR3 is built from 14 residues. Per the germline V gene, CDR1 is MDHEN and CDR2 is SYDVKM. The CDR3 spells CASSFYGSSYEQYF.

Here the CDR3 reads CASSWAGAMNTEAFF. The chain uses TRBV5-1 and TRBJ1-1. The CDR3 length is 15 residues. Germline V gene sequence: CDR1 SGHRS, CDR2 YFSETQ.

CDR3 amino acids: CASSLLLGTEAFF. The V gene is TRBV12-3 or TRBV12-4, the J gene TRBJ1-1. The CDR3 contains 13 residues.

The rearrangement uses TRBV3-1 and TRBJ1-2; TCRdb indicates TRBD1, and absent DNA this call remains unverified. CDR1 and CDR2 (germline): LGHDT, YNNKEL (reference sequence). This CDR3 region has 16 residues. The CDR3 is CASSFRTGRMGYGYTF.

The rearrangement links TRBV7-2 to TRBJ1-1. In germline, CDR1 is SGHTA, CDR2 FQGNSA. This CDR3 has 14 residues. This chain's CDR3 is CASSSPPIGSEAFF.

The V call is TRBV20-1, the J call TRBJ1-1; TCRdb lists TRBD1, though no DNA is available to test this call. This CDR3 comprises 13 residues. Germline V CDR1 and CDR2: DFQATT, SNEGSKA (reference sequence). The CDR3 protein is CSASPLDRPEAFF.

The V gene is TRBV20-1, the J gene TRBJ2-7; TCRdb's D call of TRBD2 is untestable without DNA. Germline-derived CDR1 and CDR2 are DFQATT and SNEGSKA (reference sequence). The CDR3 spans 14 residues. The CDR3 loop reads CSAPGLAGVGEQYF.

The V gene is TRBV20-1, the J gene TRBJ2-3; absent DNA, TCRdb's TRBD1 call cannot be checked. CDR3 length: 15 residues. Germline V gene sequence: CDR1 DFQATT, CDR2 SNEGSKA (reference sequence). This chain's CDR3 is CSASDRGQRTDTQYF.

The rearrangement joins TRBV7-3 to TRBJ2-6. CDR3 length: 16 amino acids. Germline V gives CDR1 SGHTA, CDR2 FQGTGA. The CDR3 loop reads CASSLDPNSGANVLTF.

The chain employs TRBV7-2 and TRBJ2-7. Germline V gene lookup returns CDR1 SGHTA and CDR2 FQGNSA. CDR3 length equals 16 residues. The CDR3 is CASSPQGGRSSYEQYF.

The chain employs TRBV24-1 and TRBJ2-5; as DNA is missing, the TRBD1 call by TCRdb cannot be tested. The CDR3 has 13 amino acids. Germline CDR1 is KGHDR and CDR2 is SFDVKD. The CDR3 spells CATMKSGGETQYF.

This sequence joins TRBV6-1 and TRBJ2-5; TCRdb selects TRBD2, and the lack of DNA leaves this call unchecked. Germline lookup yields CDR1 MNHNS and CDR2 SASEGT. The CDR3 covers 16 residues. CDR3 loop: CASSRRLTSGQETQYF.

V is TRBV7-8 and J is TRBJ2-1. There are 14 residues in the CDR3. Germline V gene sequence: CDR1 SGHVS, CDR2 FQNEAQ. The CDR3 protein is CASSLALRNNEQFF.